A few counts support the clone carrying this T cell receptor (beta chain). The target antigen is unknown. The data originate from a study of CD8+ T cells in alopecia areata. Study-level information: The protocol delivered tofacitinib for 6 to 18 months, then withdrew it for 6 months.

Germline-derived CDR1 and CDR2 are SGHDN and FVKESK. V was trimmed by 0 bases and J by 5 bases, leaving 10 bases between them. There are 14 residues in the CDR3. General study findings and limits: Lesional tissue from the scalp (especially in alopecia totalis/universalis) showed higher clonality than normal scalp.

The investigators collected lesional scalp punch biopsies and peripheral blood from alopecia areata patients. Extraction of RNA preceded its reverse transcription into cDNA, which served as the sequencing template. The method was immunoSEQ multiplex PCR; TCRdb's version includes in-frame clones alone and lacks a portion of them. Of some 5,000 clones listed, around 58% were seen once; the top ten hold approximately 11%. The sequence was collected from a human donor with alopecia areata. The sample was skin, taken at week 0. The chain couples TRBV14 to TRBJ1-2; D might be TRBD1 (5 bases). The CDR3 protein is CASSQDLQGYGYTF. CDR3 nucleotide sequence: TGTGCCAGCAGCCAAGATTTGCAGGGATATGGCTACACCTTC.